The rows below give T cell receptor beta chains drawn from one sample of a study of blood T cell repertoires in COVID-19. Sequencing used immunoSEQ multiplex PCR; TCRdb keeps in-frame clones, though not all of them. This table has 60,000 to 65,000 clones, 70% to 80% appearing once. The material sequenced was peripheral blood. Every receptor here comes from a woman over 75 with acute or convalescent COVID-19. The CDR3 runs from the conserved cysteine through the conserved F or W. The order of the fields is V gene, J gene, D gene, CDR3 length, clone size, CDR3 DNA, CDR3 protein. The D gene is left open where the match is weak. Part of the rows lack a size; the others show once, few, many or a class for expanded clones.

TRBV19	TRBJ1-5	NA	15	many	TGTGCCAGTAGTATAGGTAGACGGGGAAATCAGCCCCAGCATTTT	CASSIGRRGNQPQHF
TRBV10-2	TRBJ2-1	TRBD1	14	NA	TGCGCCAGCACACACCGAGTGACAGGGGATGAGCAGTTCTTC	CASTHRVTGDEQFF
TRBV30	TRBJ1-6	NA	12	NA	TGTGCCTGGAGCGCCCGCGGCCGCTCCCTCCACTTT	CAWSARGRSLHF
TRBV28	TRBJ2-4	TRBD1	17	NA	TGTGCCAGCAGACCCATACAGGGGGCGCGAGCCAAAAACATTCAGTACTTC	CASRPIQGARAKNIQYF
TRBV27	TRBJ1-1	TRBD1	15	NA	TGTGCCAGCAGTGGTTACGGGACAGGCAACACTGAAGCTTTCTTT	CASSGYGTGNTEAFF
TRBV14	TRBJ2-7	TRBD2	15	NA	TGTGCCAGCAGCCTCACTAGCGGGTACCACTACGAGCAGTACTTC	CASSLTSGYHYEQYF
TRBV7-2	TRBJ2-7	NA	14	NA	TGTGCCAGCAGCTTCTCCGGGAGCTCCTACGAGCAGTACTTC	CASSFSGSSYEQYF
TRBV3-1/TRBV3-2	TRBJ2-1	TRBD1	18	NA	TGTGCCAGCAGCCAAGAATTGGGGACAGGGAGTCCCTACAATGAGCAGTTCTTC	CASSQELGTGSPYNEQFF
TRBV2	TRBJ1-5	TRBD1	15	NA	TGTGCCAGCAGTGGGCAGGGGGTAAGCAATCAGCCCCAGCATTTT	CASSGQGVSNQPQHF
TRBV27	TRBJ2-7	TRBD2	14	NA	TGTGCCAGCAGTGCTCTAGCGGGGCCAAACGAGCAGTACTTC	CASSALAGPNEQYF
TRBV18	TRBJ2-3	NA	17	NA	TGTGCCAGCTCACCGCAGGGTGGCAGGGGACGCACAGATACGCAGTATTTT	CASSPQGGRGRTDTQYF
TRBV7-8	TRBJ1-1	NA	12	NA	TGTGCCAGCAGCTTCTCAGGGGATGGAGCTTTCTTT	CASSFSGDGAFF
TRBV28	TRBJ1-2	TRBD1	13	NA	TGTGCCAGCAGACGGACAGGGGTCTCTGGCTACACCTTC	CASRRTGVSGYTF
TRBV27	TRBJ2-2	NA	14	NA	TGTGCCAGCAGTCTGGGACTCTTCACCGGGGAGCTGTTTTTT	CASSLGLFTGELFF
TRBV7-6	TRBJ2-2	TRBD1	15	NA	TGTGCCAGCAGCTCGGGACAGGGTATCACCGGGGAGCTGTTTTTT	CASSSGQGITGELFF